Described below is a single TCR beta chain sequence and its context. No cognate antigen has been identified for it. Base qualities are missing; no much larger clone stands one base away. High-throughput TCR beta sequencing profiled peripheral blood CD8+ and CD4+ T cells from healthy donors, Susac syndrome patients and multiple sclerosis patients. The Susac syndrome patients fulfilled recently defined diagnostic criteria for definite or probable disease. CD8+ TEMRA cells were enriched by FACS, while bulk CD8+ and CD4+ T cells were purified by magnetic negative isolation. Blood was drawn into EDTA tubes, processed within 24 hours, and PBMCs were isolated by density gradient centrifugation. PBMCs intended for TCR sequencing were frozen in liquid nitrogen and were later thawed in a 37 degrees C water bath. A purity of at least 90% was achieved for sorted or isolated CD4+, CD8+ and CD8+ TEMRA cells. This record belongs to a study of CD8 T cells in Susac syndrome (dated by TCRdb to about 2019). Background for the entire study: Among the sequenced Susac syndrome patients, more than 5 had clinically active disease and eight were in clinical remission. At the time of blood withdrawal, Susac syndrome patients were either therapy-naive, taking corticosteroids (with some also receiving IVIg), or on IVIg alone. Repertoire sequencing was used to test whether CD8+ T cell activation and differentiation in Susac syndrome was antigen driven. The clonality of the CD8+ T cell repertoire was compared across some eleven healthy donors, around 14 Susac syndrome patients and about 16 multiple sclerosis patients.

The CDR3 starts with the cysteine, ends with the phenylalanine, and has 12 residues. Left in the record is the CDR3 DNA by itself, 36 bases read in frame from the first base. Trimming takes 2 bases from V and 4 bases from J, and the germline ends sit 5 bases apart. Summary of the overall study and its limitations: The TCR sequencing and HLA analysis was acknowledged to have included a relatively small number of individuals. In the total CD8+ and CD8+ TEMRA repertoires, approximately 16 and five Susac-specific public clones, respectively, were identified. CD8+ repertoires in Susac syndrome showed clonal expansion, which was highest in CD8+ TEMRA cells and was greater in clinically active patients than in remitting patients.

RNA was extracted using the RNeasy kit, and roughly 0.5 to 1 microgram was reverse transcribed with random hexamers. The immunoSEQ multiplex PCR assay, covering 54 Vbeta and 13 Jbeta segments, was used to amplify TCR beta CDR3 regions. To correct PCR amplification bias, a synthetic template baseline was used for both primer optimization and computational correction. The authors' pipeline ran thus. Reads were assigned to V, D and J genes according to IMGT and analyzed in immunoSEQ Analyzer, with only productive sequences retained. To calculate clonality, Shannon entropy was normalized by log2 of the number of productive unique sequences and then subtracted from one. For each patient and control, public and private clones were evaluated within the 100 most prevalent clones. Clones were defined as Susac-specific if absent from the healthy and MS cohorts, from some 1,000 published viral clones and from other ImmuneACCESS disease sequences. TCRdb reworked the public reads: Q25 trimming with fastp, MiXCR clone assembly, productive beta chains retained. All rows with the same CDR3 protein become a single entry with the most common DNA and genes. For this entry, the V and J calls and clone size follow TCRdb and not the study's own pipeline. The sample table shows some 130,000 distinct CDR3 sequences, and about 95% are seen once. More than 0.15% of the sample belongs to the ten largest clones.

The chain uses TRBV12-3 or TRBV12-4 and TRBJ2-5, with the D gene too uncertain to name. The sample consisted of CD8+ T cells from PBMCs. The TCR comes from a human donor with Susac syndrome. The DNA sequence is as follows: TGTGCCAGCAGTTTATTAGTAGAGACCCAGTACTTC. This yields the protein CASSLLVETQYF.